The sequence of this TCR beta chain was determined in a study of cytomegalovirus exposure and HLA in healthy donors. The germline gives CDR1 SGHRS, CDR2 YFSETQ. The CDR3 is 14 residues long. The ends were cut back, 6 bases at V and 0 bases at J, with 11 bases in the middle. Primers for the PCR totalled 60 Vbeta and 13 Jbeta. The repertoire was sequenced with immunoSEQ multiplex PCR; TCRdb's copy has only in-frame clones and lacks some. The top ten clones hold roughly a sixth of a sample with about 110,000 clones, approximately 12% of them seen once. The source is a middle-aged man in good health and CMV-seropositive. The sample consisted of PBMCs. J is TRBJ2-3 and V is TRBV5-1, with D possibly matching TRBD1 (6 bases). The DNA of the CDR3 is TGCGCCAGCAAGGACAGCCTAAGCACAGATACGCAGTATTTT. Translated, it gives CASKDSLSTDTQYF.